This TCR beta chain is from a study of tumor-infiltrating lymphocytes in primary liver carcinoma. Study summary: Aged between 30 and 69 years, the patients were men and women.

Bulk tissue was left unsorted, and RNA and DNA were co-extracted from 20-30 mg of it. From 500 ng of total RNA, TCR beta-specific cDNA was reverse-transcribed using a constant-region primer. Investigators got TCR beta libraries out of three nested multiplex PCR rounds, done with slightly modified ARM-PCR. TRBV1-TRBV30 forward primers paired with a C-beta reverse primer drove the first two PCR rounds, roughly 9 cycles each. TCRdb ran MiXCR on the multiplex PCR reads and lists one entry per CDR3 protein. The data hold tens of thousands of distinct CDR3 sequences, with 71% observed a single time. There are 13 residues in the CDR3. V shed 4 bases and J shed 1 base, with 7 bases lying between them. Germline-derived CDR1 and CDR2 are SGHKS and YYEKEE (reference sequence). This clonotype was counted ten times or more.

This TCR came from a man aged 40-50 years with primary liver carcinoma and hepatitis B virus infection. J is TRBJ2-3 and V is TRBV5-5; a possible D gene is TRBD1 (5 bases). The specimen sequenced was liver tumor tissue from sampling region 4. Subset indicated: tumor region T4, right-lateral pole. CDR3 sequence reads: CASSLGGTDTQYF. The CDR3 DNA reads as TGTGCCAGCAGCCTAGGGGGCACAGATACGCAGTATTTT.